Following are 20 T cell receptor beta chains from one sample sequenced in a study of T-cell reconstitution after alpha-beta-depleted transplantation in children. Molecular barcoding with unique molecular identifiers was used for the TCRbeta library. TCRdb passed the PCR reads through MiXCR, listing each CDR3 protein once. The data hold roughly 200,000 distinct CDR3 sequences, with approximately 11% observed a single time. This specimen was PBMCs, taken before TCRalphabeta/CD19-depleted stem cell transplant. Source of these receptors: a child younger than two with acute myeloid leukemia, due to receive a stem cell transplant.

In its sample, this clonotype was seen many times. This chain connects TRBV27 to TRBJ1-3; no reliable D call. The CDR3 is 17 residues long. V lost 0 bases and J lost 0, with 12 bases in between. Germline V CDR1 and CDR2: MNHEY, SMNVEV (reference sequence). Here the CDR3 reads CASSLSLGYHSGNTIYF. The CDR3 DNA is TGTGCCAGCAGTTTATCGCTAGGGTACCACTCTGGAAACACCATATATTTT.

This clonotype was counted ten times or more. This sequence joins TRBV7-9 and TRBJ2-1; TRBD2 might be the D (6 bases). Trimming stripped 2 bases from V and 1 base from J, with 12 bases between. The germline CDR1 and CDR2 sequences are SEHNR and FQNEAQ (reference sequence). The length of the CDR3 is 16 residues. The CDR3 region is CASSLIRAGSYNEQFF. Written as DNA, the CDR3 is TGTGCCAGCAGCTTAATACGGGCGGGGTCCTACAATGAGCAGTTCTTC.

Ten or more counts support this clonotype. This sequence joins TRBV12-3 or TRBV12-4 and TRBJ1-2; no clear D. The CDR3 is 13 amino acids. V was pared by 6 bases and J by 1 base, with 9 bases between. The CDR3 DNA sequence: TGTGCCAGCAGGGACGGGCTTAACTATGGCTACACCTTC. It yields the protein CASRDGLNYGYTF.

This clonotype was seen at least ten times. The chain carries TRBV10-3 and TRBJ2-7; D uncertain. Germline CDR1 is ENHRY and CDR2 is SYGVKD. Trimming stripped 0 bases from V and 7 bases from J, with 4 bases between. The CDR3 length is 11 residues. The CDR3 DNA reads TGTGCCATCAGTGAGTCGAGAGAGCAGTACTTC. This translates into CAISESREQYF.

This clonotype showed up many times. V is TRBV20-1 and J is TRBJ2-7, with 8 bases fitting TRBD2. Trimming at V came to 1 base and at J to 4 bases, leaving 6 bases not matched to a gene. The CDR3 is 14 amino acids. Germline assignment: CDR1 DFQATT and CDR2 SNEGSKA (reference sequence). The CDR3 here is CSARVGRGDYEQYF. DNA of the CDR3: TGCAGTGCTAGAGTAGGGCGGGGGGATTACGAGCAGTACTTC.

This clonotype was found many times. The V gene is TRBV29-1, the J gene TRBJ2-5, with D maybe TRBD1 (6 bases). The V gene lost 6 bases and the J gene lost 1 base, with 6 bases spanning the gap. The CDR3 loop spans 11 amino acids. Germline CDR1 reads SQVTM; CDR2 reads ANQGSEA. The CDR3 spells CSVGGQETQYF. In DNA, the CDR3 is TGCAGCGTAGGGGGCCAAGAGACCCAGTACTTC. The full variable domain, completed using reference TRBV29-1 and TRBJ2-5, is SAVISQKPSRDICQRGTSLTIQCQVDSQVTMMFWYRQQPGQSLTLIATANQGSEATYESGFVIDKFPISRPNLTFSTLTVSNMSPEDSSIYLCSVGGQETQYFGPGTRLLVL.

This clonotype was seen at least ten times. The genes are TRBV7-8 and TRBJ1-1; TRBD1 agrees at 9 bases. Germline trimming cut 3 bases from V and 0 bases from J; bases unmatched to any gene: 5. CDR1 and CDR2 (germline): SGHVS, FQNEAQ. This CDR3 is built from 16 residues. This chain's CDR3 is CASSLIRDRVNTEAFF. Here the CDR3 DNA reads TGTGCCAGCAGCTTGATCCGGGACAGGGTGAACACTGAAGCTTTCTTT.

The rearrangement uses TRBV20-1 and TRBJ1-6, with 10 nucleotides matching TRBD1. The CDR3 runs to 17 residues. Germline loops: CDR1 DFQATT, CDR2 SNEGSKA (reference sequence). J gave up 0 bases and V 5 bases, and 7 bases lay outside the gene matches. CDR3: CSASDRGRLSYNSPLHF. CDR3 DNA sequence: TGCAGTGCTTCCGACAGGGGGCGCCTCTCCTATAATTCACCCCTCCACTTT.

This clonotype was observed many times. This chain connects TRBV7-2 to TRBJ2-3, with D possibly TRBD2 on 5 matching bases. Per the germline V gene, CDR1 is SGHTA and CDR2 is FQGNSA. V lost 8 bases, J lost 8 bases, and 20 bases lay in between. This CDR3 is built from 14 residues. CDR3 protein: CASYHREGAGTQYF. The CDR3 nucleotides read TGTGCCAGCTATCATCGTGAGGGCGCTGGTACGCAGTATTTT.

This clonotype was seen many times. The chain joins TRBV5-1 to TRBJ2-7, with D perhaps matching TRBD2 (5 bases). This CDR3 contains 14 residues. The V end was cut by 4 bases, the J end by 0 bases, with 11 bases between. Per germline, CDR1 SGHRS and CDR2 YFSETQ. Written as DNA, the CDR3 is TGCGCCAGCAGCACGGACTCATTCTCCTACGAGCAGTACTTC. Protein product: CASSTDSFSYEQYF.

This clonotype was observed many times. The chain is built from TRBV11-2 and TRBJ2-7; D might be TRBD2 (5 bases). Trimming shortened V by 3 bases and J by 0 bases, and 12 bases separated the two germline ends. This CDR3 is 15 amino acids long. Germline V gene lookup returns CDR1 SGHAT and CDR2 FQNNGV. The CDR3 sequence is CASSLGRTLSYEQYF. CDR3 sequence (DNA): TGTGCCAGCAGCTTGGGTAGGACTCTCTCCTACGAGCAGTACTTC.

In this sample, this clonotype turned up many times. The genes are TRBV7-9 and TRBJ1-4; D may be TRBD1 (5 bases). The CDR3 length is 13 residues. Trimming pared 6 bases from V and 6 bases from J, leaving 11 bases between. The V gene's germline CDR1 is SEHNR and CDR2 FQNEAQ (reference sequence). CDR3 in amino acids: CASRGDDDEKLFF. CDR3 in DNA: TGTGCCAGCAGGGGGGACGACGATGAAAAACTGTTTTTT.

This clonotype occurred many times. V and J are TRBV5-1 and TRBJ2-7; maybe TRBD1 (5 bases). CDR1 and CDR2 from the germline V gene are SGHRS and YFSETQ. This CDR3 comprises 15 residues. The germline V and J ends were trimmed by 1 base and 3 bases, with 14 bases remaining between them. CDR3 amino acids: CASSLWQGENYEQYF. DNA of the CDR3: TGCGCCAGCAGCTTGTGGCAGGGTGAAAACTACGAGCAGTACTTC.

This clonotype was detected many times. The chain has TRBV7-8 and TRBJ1-5, with 7 bases that match TRBD1. The CDR3 runs 18 residues. Germline V gene lookup returns CDR1 SGHVS and CDR2 FQNEAQ. The V and J ends lost 3 bases and 0 bases, in that order; junction bases with no gene match: 11. CDR3 sequence: CASSFTGEGFNSNQPQHF. The CDR3 DNA sequence: TGTGCCAGCAGCTTCACAGGGGAAGGGTTTAATAGCAATCAGCCCCAGCATTTT.

Ten or more counts support this clonotype. The rearrangement joins TRBV5-1 to TRBJ2-1; TRBD1 might be the D (5 bases). This CDR3 region has 16 residues. Germline CDR1 reads SGHRS; CDR2 reads YFSETQ. The germline V and J ends were trimmed by 6 bases and 8 bases, with 24 bases remaining between them. The CDR3 DNA follows: TGCGCCAGCACCTTTAGTGGGGCAGGCCCCCGATATGAGCAGTTCTTC. Its translation is CASTFSGAGPRYEQFF.

Ten or more counts support this clonotype. The genes are TRBV5-1 and TRBJ2-7; 11 nucleotides line up with TRBD1. The V segment lost 0 bases and the J segment 3 bases; nucleotides outside the gene matches: 5. The CDR3 is 16 residues long. Per germline, CDR1 SGHRS and CDR2 YFSETQ. CDR3 loop: CASSLEPGTGGYEQYF. CDR3 sequence (DNA): TGCGCCAGCAGCTTGGAGCCAGGGACAGGGGGCTACGAGCAGTACTTC.

The chain couples TRBV19 to TRBJ1-5; D ambiguous. CDR3 size: 15 residues. CDR1 is LNHDA and CDR2 is SQIVND in the germline V gene (reference sequence). V was pared by 3 bases and J by 4 bases, with 13 bases between. CDR3 sequence (DNA): TGTGCCAGTAGTATTTGGGGAACGTCAAATCAGCCCCAGCATTTT. It specifies CASSIWGTSNQPQHF.

This clonotype was observed at least ten times. The chain uses TRBV30 and TRBJ1-6; 9 bases map to TRBD1. CDR1 is GTSNPN and CDR2 is SVGIG in the germline V gene (reference sequence). Trimming cost V 5 bases and J 7 bases; bases outside gene matches: 3. This CDR3 has 13 residues. The CDR3 reads CAWGTGTNSPLHF. The CDR3 DNA is TGTGCCTGGGGGACAGGGACCAATTCACCCCTCCACTTT.

The gene calls are TRBV11-1 and TRBJ2-6; no clear D gene. CDR1 and CDR2 from the germline V gene are SGHAT and FQDESV (reference sequence). The V end was cut by 6 bases, the J end by 0 bases, with 9 bases between. The CDR3 has 15 residues. The CDR3 DNA is TGTGCCAGCAGATCGGAGAGCTCTGGGGCCAACGTCCTGACTTTC. It specifies CASRSESSGANVLTF.

At least ten counts were recorded for this clonotype. The rearrangement links TRBV27 to TRBJ1-1; D is uncertain. The germline V and J ends were trimmed by 0 bases and 0 bases, with 5 bases remaining between them. From germline, CDR1 is MNHEY and CDR2 SMNVEV (reference sequence). The CDR3 consists of 14 residues. The CDR3 here is CASSLSTVNTEAFF. Here the CDR3 DNA reads TGTGCCAGCAGTTTATCGACGGTGAACACTGAAGCTTTCTTT.